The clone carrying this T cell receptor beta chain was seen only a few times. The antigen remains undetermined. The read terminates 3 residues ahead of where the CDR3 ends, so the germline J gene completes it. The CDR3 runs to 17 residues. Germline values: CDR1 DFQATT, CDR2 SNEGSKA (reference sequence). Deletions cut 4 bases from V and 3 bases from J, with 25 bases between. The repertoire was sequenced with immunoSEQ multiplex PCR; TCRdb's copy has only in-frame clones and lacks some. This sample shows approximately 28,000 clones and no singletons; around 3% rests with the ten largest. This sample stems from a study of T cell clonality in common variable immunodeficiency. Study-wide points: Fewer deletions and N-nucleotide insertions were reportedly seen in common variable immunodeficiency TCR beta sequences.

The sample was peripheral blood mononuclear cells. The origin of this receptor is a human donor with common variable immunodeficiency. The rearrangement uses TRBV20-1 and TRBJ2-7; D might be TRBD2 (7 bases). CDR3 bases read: TGCAGTGCTATTAGGCGGAGCGGGAAGGGGGGGGGCTACGAG. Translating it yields CSAIRRSGKGGGYE. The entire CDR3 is CSAIRRSGKGGGYEQYF.